Each of the 24 T cell receptor beta chains below was sequenced from the same sample in a study of radiotherapy plus CTLA-4 blockade in lung cancer. TCRdb's copy holds only in-frame clones and misses some; the assay was immunoSEQ multiplex PCR. The sample carries some 50,000 clones, roughly 81% recorded once. This sample comprised peripheral blood, obtained from a patient treated with radiotherapy plus ipilimumab. These receptors were taken from a human donor with non-small cell lung cancer whose response to radiotherapy plus ipilimumab could not be evaluated.

This clone was detected a few times. The chain combines TRBV5-1 with TRBJ2-7, with 8 nucleotides matching TRBD1. The V and J ends lost 4 bases and 1 base, in that order; junction bases with no gene match: 1. This CDR3 has 13 amino acids. Germline V gene data show CDR1 as SGHRS and CDR2 as YFSETQ. This CDR3 reads CASSGTGSYEQYF. CDR3 in DNA: TGCGCCAGCAGCGGGACAGGATCCTACGAGCAGTACTTC.

The chain employs TRBV4-1 and TRBJ2-5; 8 bases are shared with TRBD2. With 1 base clipped from V and 5 bases from J, the junction kept 9 bases outside the gene matches. From germline, CDR1 is MGHRA and CDR2 YSYEKL. There are 16 residues in the CDR3. As DNA, the CDR3 is TGCGCCAGCAGCCAAGTATCCGGGGGGGAGAGGGAGACCCAGTACTTC. Translated: CASSQVSGGERETQYF.

This sequence joins TRBV6-6 and TRBJ1-6, with D possibly matching TRBD1 (6 bases). Germline V gene data show CDR1 as MNHNY and CDR2 as SVGAGI (reference sequence). Trimming pared 3 bases from V and 9 bases from J, leaving 12 bases between. The CDR3 runs 14 residues. Here the CDR3 reads CASSYVQGGSPLHF. The CDR3 DNA sequence: TGTGCCAGCAGTTATGTACAGGGCGGTTCACCCCTCCACTTT.

The CDR3 DNA follows: TGTGCCAGCAGTGAAGTTGAGTTTGGGCGGGGGACAGATACGCAGTATTTT. This codes for CASSEVEFGRGTDTQYF. V is TRBV2 and J is TRBJ2-3, with 7 bases aligning to TRBD2. The V gene end was trimmed by 1 base and the J gene end by 3 bases; junction bases not matched to a gene: 10. From germline, CDR1 is SNHLY and CDR2 FYNNEI. The CDR3 has 17 residues.

The chain links TRBV28 to TRBJ1-5; D gene uncertain. V lost 3 bases to trimming and J lost 1 base, with 10 bases between them. Per the germline V gene, CDR1 is MDHEN and CDR2 is SYDVKM. The CDR3 has 15 residues. The CDR3 region is CASSLNTGSNQPQHF. CDR3 DNA sequence: TGTGCCAGCAGTTTGAACACGGGGAGCAATCAGCCCCAGCATTTT.

The chain joins TRBV2 to TRBJ2-1, with D maybe TRBD1 (6 bases). Germline loops: CDR1 SNHLY, CDR2 FYNNEI. The V gene lost 6 bases and the J gene lost 5 bases, with 17 bases spanning the gap. The CDR3 extends over 15 amino acids. DNA for the CDR3: TGTGCCAGCAGCTCGGGACACTCTTGGGACAATGAGCAGTTCTTC. Its translation: CASSSGHSWDNEQFF. Looking up the rest from reference TRBV2 and TRBJ2-1 gives the full variable domain: EPEVTQTPSHQVTQMGQEVILRCVPISNHLYFYWYRQILGQKVEFLVSFYNNEISEKSEIFDDQFSVERPDGSNFTLKIRSTKLEDSAMYFCASSSGHSWDNEQFFGPGTRLTVL.

V is TRBV28 and J is TRBJ1-5; weak D call: TRBD1 (6 bases). Between the trimmed V and J ends, which lost 6 bases and 3 bases, there was a span of 15 bases. Germline V gene sequence: CDR1 MDHEN, CDR2 SYDVKM. The CDR3 totals 15 residues. The CDR3 DNA follows: TGTGCCAGCAGCCCAAACACAGGGAACAATCAGCCCCAGCATTTT. Protein: CASSPNTGNNQPQHF.

This rearrangement joins TRBV12-5 to TRBJ1-1; 7 positions match TRBD1. Germline V gives CDR1 LGHNT, CDR2 FRNRAP. V gave up 6 bases and J gave up 7 bases; unmatched junction bases: 5. CDR3 size: 12 residues. The CDR3: CASGRDSDEAFF. The DNA for the CDR3 is TGTGCTAGTGGCCGGGACAGCGATGAAGCTTTCTTT.

This chain connects TRBV5-1 to TRBJ2-1; no clear D. V lost 5 bases to trimming and J lost 9 bases, with 15 bases between them. Germline lookup yields CDR1 SGHRS and CDR2 YFSETQ. There are 13 residues in the CDR3. The CDR3 reads CASRWQDGSEQFF. The CDR3 nucleotides read TGCGCCAGCAGGTGGCAGGATGGAAGTGAGCAGTTCTTC.

The chain couples TRBV11-2 to TRBJ2-7; TRBD1 aligns across 7 bases. V trimming: 6 bases; J trimming: 0 bases; junction bases outside the gene matches: 8. Germline-derived CDR1 and CDR2 are SGHAT and FQNNGV. The CDR3 is made up of 15 amino acids. CDR3 sequence (DNA): TGTGCCAGCAGGGTACAGGGGCTCCCCTCCTACGAGCAGTACTTC. Protein sequence: CASRVQGLPSYEQYF.

The V and J genes are TRBV7-9 and TRBJ1-2, with 10 bases that match TRBD1. Germline-derived CDR1 and CDR2 are SEHNR and FQNEAQ (reference sequence). The ends lost 5 bases at V and 8 bases at J; junction bases unmatched: 17. This CDR3 spans 17 amino acids. The CDR3 coding sequence is TGTGCCAGCAGCGCAGGGACAGGGGCGCGGTTAGGAGGAGGCTACACCTTC. Translating gives CASSAGTGARLGGGYTF.

This clone was found a few times. The rearrangement uses TRBV4-2 and TRBJ2-5, with D maybe TRBD2 (6 bases). The DNA end lines up better with TRBJ2-7; the J call may be wrong. The CDR3 has 15 amino acids. The germline gives CDR1 LGHNA, CDR2 YNFKEQ. The CDR3 spells CASSQGREPIIEQYF. CDR3 sequence (DNA): TGTGCCAGCAGCCAAGGGCGGGAACCTATTATCGAGCAGTACTTC.

This chain joins TRBV28 and TRBJ1-2, with D perhaps matching TRBD1 (6 bases). The CDR3 extends over 12 amino acids. V was clipped by 7 bases and J by 4 bases, with 10 bases between them. CDR1 MDHEN and CDR2 SYDVKM come from the germline V gene. The CDR3 loop reads CASNGQSYGYTF. The CDR3 DNA is TGTGCCAGCAATGGACAGAGCTATGGCTACACCTTC.

This clone has only one observation. The genes are TRBV11-2 and TRBJ2-7, with 10 bases that match TRBD1. The junction had 2 bases not matched to a gene; V was cut back by 5 bases and J by 1 base. The CDR3 is made up of 14 amino acids. Germline-derived CDR1 and CDR2 are SGHAT and FQNNGV. For the CDR3, the DNA is TGTGCCAGCAGCCCGGGACAGGGGTCCTACGAGCAGTACTTC. It translates to CASSPGQGSYEQYF.

This sequence joins TRBV6-5 and TRBJ2-7, with 8 bases aligning to TRBD2. Germline-derived CDR1 and CDR2 are MNHEY and SVGAGI. The CDR3 covers 14 residues. Germline trimming cut 5 bases from V and 5 bases from J; bases unmatched to any gene: 8. This CDR3 reads CASSPPGLVDEQYF. CDR3 nucleotides: TGTGCCAGCAGTCCGCCGGGACTAGTGGACGAGCAGTACTTC.

The gene calls are TRBV28 and TRBJ1-6; no firm D call. Germline V lookup: CDR1 MDHEN, CDR2 SYDVKM. Trimming took 3 bases from V and 6 from J, leaving 12 bases between them. CDR3 length: 15 residues. In DNA, the CDR3 is TGTGCCAGCAGTTTCTCCAACAGCTTTAATTCACCCCTCCACTTT. This translates into CASSFSNSFNSPLHF.

The chain employs TRBV6-1 and TRBJ1-1; D ambiguous. The CDR3 sequence is 13 residues long. Germline-derived CDR1 and CDR2 are MNHNS and SASEGT. V lost 2 bases and J lost 0, with 4 bases in between. The CDR3 protein is CASSEPLNTEAFF. CDR3 coding DNA: TGTGCCAGCAGTGAACCGTTGAACACTGAAGCTTTCTTT.

This clone was recorded only once. This chain uses TRBV27 with TRBJ2-7; 11 bases line up with TRBD2. With V trimmed by 2 bases and J by 2 bases, 5 bases remained unmatched. The CDR3 has 16 residues. Looked up from germline, CDR1 is MNHEY and CDR2 is SMNVEV (reference sequence). CDR3 sequence: CASSLPGGLAAYEQYF. The CDR3 DNA follows: TGTGCCAGCAGTTTACCGGGGGGACTAGCGGCCTACGAGCAGTACTTC.

The V gene is TRBV6-5, the J gene TRBJ1-4; D is ambiguous. Germline CDR1 and CDR2: MNHEY and SVGAGI. CDR3 length: 15 amino acids. Trimming removed 0 bases at V and 7 bases at J, with 12 bases between. The CDR3 DNA sequence: TGTGCCAGCAGTTACTCAGGAGCCCCTGTTGAAAAACTGTTTTTT. Translating gives CASSYSGAPVEKLFF.

This chain uses TRBV4-3 with TRBJ1-1, with a weak D call TRBD1 (5 bases). V shed 0 bases and J shed 1 base, with 9 bases lying between them. The CDR3 has 15 amino acids. Per the germline V gene, CDR1 is LGHNA and CDR2 is YSLEER. CDR3 region: CASSQDRGGNTEAFF. In nucleotides, the CDR3 is TGCGCCAGCAGCCAAGATAGGGGAGGGAACACTGAAGCTTTCTTT.

The sample holds one count of this clone. This chain connects TRBV28 to TRBJ1-6; 8 bases agree with TRBD1. This CDR3 contains 16 residues. V dropped 8 bases and J dropped 9; count of bases not matched to a gene: 15. Germline CDR1 MDHEN, CDR2 SYDVKM. The CDR3 is CASVQGDRGFGSPLHF. In nucleotides, the CDR3 is TGTGCCAGCGTTCAGGGAGACAGGGGCTTTGGTTCACCCCTCCACTTT.

The V gene is TRBV2, the J gene TRBJ1-1; D call uncertain. With 6 bases removed from V and 1 base from J, the gap between germline ends came to 15 bases. The CDR3 runs to 15 residues. Germline loops: CDR1 SNHLY, CDR2 FYNNEI. CDR3 sequence (DNA): TGTGCCAGCAGAACGGGTCTTAAAGGGAACACTGAAGCTTTCTTT. As protein: CASRTGLKGNTEAFF.

This chain connects TRBV11-3 to TRBJ2-7, with 7 nucleotides matching TRBD1. In germline, CDR1 is SGHNT, CDR2 YENEEA. The J segment lost 0 bases and the V segment lost 5 bases, leaving 4 bases of the junction unmatched. The CDR3 is 14 residues long. Here the CDR3 reads CASSKRQGSYEQYF. The CDR3 region has the DNA TGTGCCAGCAGCAAAAGACAGGGCTCCTACGAGCAGTACTTC.

This clone turned up a few times. The J gene is TRBJ2-7, the V gene TRBV7-2; 9 bases align to TRBD2. The CDR3 extends over 14 amino acids. Germline CDR1 is SGHTA and CDR2 is FQGNSA. J was trimmed by 6 bases and V by 5 bases; bases with no gene match: 8. The CDR3 DNA reads TGTGCCAGCAGCCCTGGACTAGCGCTATTCGAGCAGTACTTC. Translating it yields CASSPGLALFEQYF.